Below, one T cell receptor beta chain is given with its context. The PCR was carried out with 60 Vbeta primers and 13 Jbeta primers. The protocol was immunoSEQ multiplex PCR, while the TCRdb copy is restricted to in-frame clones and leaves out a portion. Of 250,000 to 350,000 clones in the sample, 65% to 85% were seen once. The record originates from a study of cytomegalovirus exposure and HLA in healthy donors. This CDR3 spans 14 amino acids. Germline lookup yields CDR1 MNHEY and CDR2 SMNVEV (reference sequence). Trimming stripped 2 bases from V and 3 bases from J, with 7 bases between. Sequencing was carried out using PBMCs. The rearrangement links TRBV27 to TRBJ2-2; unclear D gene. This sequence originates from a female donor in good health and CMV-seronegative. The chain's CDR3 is CASSLGLYTGELFF. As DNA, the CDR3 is TGTGCCAGCAGTTTAGGGCTTTACACCGGGGAGCTGTTTTTT.